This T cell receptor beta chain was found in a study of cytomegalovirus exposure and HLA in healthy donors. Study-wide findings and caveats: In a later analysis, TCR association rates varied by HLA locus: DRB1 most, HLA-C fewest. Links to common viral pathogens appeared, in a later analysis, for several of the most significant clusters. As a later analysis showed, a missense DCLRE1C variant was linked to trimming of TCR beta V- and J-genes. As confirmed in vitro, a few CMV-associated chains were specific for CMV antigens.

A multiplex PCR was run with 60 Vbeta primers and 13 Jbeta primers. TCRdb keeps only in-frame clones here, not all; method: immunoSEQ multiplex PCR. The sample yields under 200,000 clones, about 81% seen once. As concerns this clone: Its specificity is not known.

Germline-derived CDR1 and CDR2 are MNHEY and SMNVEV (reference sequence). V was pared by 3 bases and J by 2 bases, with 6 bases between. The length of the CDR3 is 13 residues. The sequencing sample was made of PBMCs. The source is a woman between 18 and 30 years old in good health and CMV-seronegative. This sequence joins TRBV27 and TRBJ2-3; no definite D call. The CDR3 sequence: CASSFIFTDTQYF. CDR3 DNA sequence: TGTGCCAGCAGTTTTATCTTCACAGATACGCAGTATTTT.